What follows are 22 T cell receptor beta chains derived from one specimen sequenced in a study of T cells after yellow fever vaccination (dated by TCRdb to between 2019 and 2020). To prepare the library, 5' RACE was applied. TCRdb lists the instrument as Illumina HiSeq 2500. TCRdb reworked the public reads: Q25 trimming with fastp, MiXCR clone assembly, productive beta chains retained. Each record represents a unique CDR3 protein, reported with the most common genes and DNA among its rows. The sample records fewer than 650,000 distinct CDR3 sequences, 20% to 25% of which are singletons. The ten top clones hold 15% to 20% of the sample. The sample's treatment or condition, from its label and the paper: live attenuated yellow fever vaccine strain. The input for sequencing was PBMCs, taken more than 20 days after the first yellow fever vaccination. The receptors stem from a young man who received the YFV17D yellow fever vaccine.

V and J are TRBV5-1 and TRBJ2-5, with a tentative D call TRBD1 (5 bases). Looked up from germline, CDR1 is SGHRS and CDR2 is YFSETQ. CDR3 length: 15 amino acids. Trimming shortened V by 4 bases and J by 2 bases, and 15 bases separated the two germline ends. Written as DNA, the CDR3 is TGCGCCAGCAGCGATCGACCAGGGTCTCAAGAGACCCAGTACTTC. This translates into CASSDRPGSQETQYF.

This sequence joins TRBV3-1 and TRBJ2-7, with TRBD2 as a possible D gene (6 bases). The CDR3 sequence is 16 residues long. Germline CDR1 reads LGHDT; CDR2 reads YNNKEL (reference sequence). V lost 4 bases to trimming and J lost 2 bases, with 18 bases between them. The CDR3 reads CASSPSAAGLPYEQYF. Written as DNA, the CDR3 is TGTGCCAGCAGCCCTTCCGCCGCGGGGCTGCCCTACGAGCAGTACTTC.

This clonotype was counted between two and nine times. The J gene is TRBJ2-5, the V gene TRBV5-1; 8 positions agree with TRBD2. This CDR3 is built from 15 residues. Germline CDR1 reads SGHRS; CDR2 reads YFSETQ. The junction had 4 bases not matched to a gene; V was cut back by 1 base and J by 2 bases. The CDR3 protein is CASSLFQRGQETQYF. The DNA of the CDR3 is TGCGCCAGCAGCTTGTTCCAGCGGGGGCAAGAGACCCAGTACTTC.

This chain links TRBV11-2 with TRBJ2-2, with 9 bases aligning to TRBD1. With 0 bases clipped from V and 5 bases from J, the junction kept 7 bases outside the gene matches. This CDR3 spans 17 amino acids. Germline loops: CDR1 SGHAT, CDR2 FQNNGV. In DNA, the CDR3 is TGTGCCAGCAGCTTAGACGGACAGGGGTTATCAACCGGGGAGCTGTTTTTT. It codes for CASSLDGQGLSTGELFF.

This clonotype occurred a few times. V and J are TRBV2 and TRBJ2-5, with no clear D. V gave up 3 bases and J gave up 1 base, with 9 bases separating them. Germline CDR1 reads SNHLY; CDR2 reads FYNNEI. The CDR3 sequence is 14 residues long. The CDR3 coding sequence is TGTGCCAGCAGTGACTTGAAGGCCCAAGAGACCCAGTACTTC. Translation: CASSDLKAQETQYF.

This clonotype was found a few times. The CDR3 reads CSARDFARTSGGRGETQYF. In nucleotides, the CDR3 is TGCAGTGCTAGAGATTTCGCCAGGACTAGCGGGGGGAGGGGGGAGACCCAGTACTTC. J is TRBJ2-5 and V is TRBV20-1; 14 nucleotides match TRBD2. CDR1 is DFQATT, CDR2 SNEGSKA, per germline (reference sequence). Trimming at V came to 0 bases and at J to 5 bases, leaving 14 bases not matched to a gene. CDR3 length equals 19 residues.

This clonotype was seen only a few times. DNA of the CDR3: TGCGCCAGCAGCCCTATGCGGACTAGCGGGCAAGAGACCCAGTACTTC. It is translated as CASSPMRTSGQETQYF. This sequence joins TRBV5-1 and TRBJ2-5; TRBD2 agrees at 11 bases. This CDR3 is 16 amino acids long. CDR1 is SGHRS and CDR2 is YFSETQ in the germline V gene. The junction had 7 bases not matched to a gene; V was cut back by 4 bases and J by 2 bases.

The chain has TRBV19 and TRBJ2-1, with 11 bases matching TRBD2. The CDR3 runs 18 residues. Trimming cost V 8 bases and J 0 bases; bases outside gene matches: 12. Germline V CDR1 and CDR2: LNHDA, SQIVND (reference sequence). The CDR3: CASGIGLAGGSSYNEQFF. CDR3 in DNA: TGTGCCAGTGGGATTGGACTAGCGGGCGGAAGCTCCTACAATGAGCAGTTCTTC.

The sample holds a few counts of this clonotype. The V and J genes are TRBV29-1 and TRBJ2-3, with 9 bases identical to TRBD2. V was clipped by 2 bases and J by 4 bases; unmatched bases: 7. CDR3 length equals 15 residues. Germline values: CDR1 SQVTM, CDR2 ANQGSEA. In DNA, the CDR3 is TGCAGCGTTGAATGGGCGGGGGGGCCCTCAGATACGCAGTATTTT. Encoded protein: CSVEWAGGPSDTQYF.

This chain connects TRBV5-1 to TRBJ1-4; the D is unclear. Germline V gene data show CDR1 as SGHRS and CDR2 as YFSETQ. This CDR3 spans 15 amino acids. V was shortened by 0 bases and J by 7 bases, with 13 bases between the two germline ends. Here the CDR3 reads CASSLESHRGEKLFF. As DNA, the CDR3 is TGCGCCAGCAGCTTGGAATCACACCGCGGTGAAAAACTGTTTTTT.

The CDR3 nucleotides are TGTGCCAGCAGCTCGCCCGGACTAGCGGGGGGCCAACCCACAGATACGCAGTATTTT. Residues: CASSSPGLAGGQPTDTQYF. The chain couples TRBV5-4 to TRBJ2-3, with 14 bases lining up with TRBD2. The CDR3 is 19 residues long. The ends lost 3 bases at V and 2 bases at J; junction bases unmatched: 11. Germline values: CDR1 SGHNT, CDR2 YYREEE (reference sequence).

This clonotype was recorded a few times. The V gene is TRBV6-2 or TRBV6-3, the J gene TRBJ1-1; a possible D gene is TRBD1 (6 bases). There are 12 residues in the CDR3. CDR1 and CDR2 from the germline V gene are MNHEY and SVGEGT. The V and J ends lost 7 bases and 11 bases respectively, with 17 bases between them. CDR3 in amino acids: CASNDLGQSAFF. The CDR3 nucleotides are TGTGCCAGCAACGATTTAGGACAGTCGGCTTTCTTT.

V gene TRBV4-3 combines with J gene TRBJ2-3, with TRBD2 identical over 11 bases. Germline assignment: CDR1 LGHNA and CDR2 YSLEER. This CDR3 contains 16 residues. Trimming removed 3 bases from V and 5 bases from J; junction bases left unmatched: 7. CDR3 in amino acids: CASSQGSGGGRDTQYF. The CDR3, as DNA: TGCGCCAGCAGCCAGGGTAGCGGGGGGGGGAGAGATACGCAGTATTTT.

V is TRBV3-1 and J is TRBJ1-1; D might be TRBD1 (5 bases). The CDR3 is 14 amino acids. Germline V gene lookup returns CDR1 LGHDT and CDR2 YNNKEL (reference sequence). Trimming took 0 bases from V and 4 from J, leaving 9 bases between them. This chain's CDR3 is CASSQEAGGTEAFF. CDR3 coding DNA: TGTGCCAGCAGCCAAGAAGCGGGGGGCACTGAAGCTTTCTTT.

The V call is TRBV4-2, the J call TRBJ2-5, with D possibly called TRBD1 or TRBD2 (5 bases each). This CDR3 spans 15 amino acids. V was clipped by 5 bases and J by 4 bases, with 17 bases between them. CDR1 and CDR2 from the germline V gene are LGHNA and YNFKEQ. For the CDR3, the DNA is TGTGCCAGCAGCTTAAAGGGTATGAGGGGAGAGACCCAGTACTTC. Its translation: CASSLKGMRGETQYF.

The genes are TRBV6-5 and TRBJ1-2, with 12 bases lining up with TRBD1. CDR3 length: 15 residues. Germline CDR1 is MNHEY and CDR2 is SVGAGI. The V gene end was trimmed by 4 bases and the J gene end by 9 bases; junction bases not matched to a gene: 9. CDR3 region: CASSFRGTGGTSYTF. As DNA, the CDR3 is TGTGCCAGCAGTTTTCGAGGGACAGGGGGCACGAGCTACACCTTC.

The chain recombines TRBV28 with TRBJ1-2, with D possibly being TRBD1 (6 bases). The germline V gene has CDR1 MDHEN and CDR2 SYDVKM. The CDR3 has 16 residues. Trimming took 3 bases from V and 6 from J, leaving 20 bases between them. The chain's CDR3 is CASSLDQEGRGNGYTF. The DNA for the CDR3 is TGTGCCAGCAGTTTGGACCAAGAGGGCAGGGGCAATGGCTACACCTTC.

This clonotype was counted only a few times. The chain links TRBV6-2 or TRBV6-3 to TRBJ1-1; 9 nucleotides align to TRBD1. J lost 1 base, V lost 6 bases, and 3 bases had no gene match. Per germline, CDR1 MNHEY and CDR2 SVGEGT. The CDR3 extends over 14 amino acids. This CDR3 reads CASRRQGENTEAFF. CDR3 DNA sequence: TGTGCCAGCAGAAGACAGGGGGAGAACACTGAAGCTTTCTTT.

This chain joins TRBV6-1 and TRBJ2-1; D not certain. CDR3 length: 15 amino acids. Germline CDR1 is MNHNS and CDR2 is SASEGT. V was trimmed by 9 bases and J by 5 bases, leaving 20 bases between them. CDR3 nucleotides: TGTGCCAGTTATCGAGTGCCCCAGGAGAACAATGAGCAGTTCTTC. It codes for CASYRVPQENNEQFF.

This clonotype was seen more than once but under ten times. The rearrangement joins TRBV5-4 to TRBJ2-3; D gene uncertain. This CDR3 has 13 amino acids. Trimming removed 4 bases at V and 6 bases at J, with 12 bases between. Germline-derived CDR1 and CDR2 are SGHNT and YYREEE (reference sequence). CDR3 sequence (DNA): TGTGCCAGCAGCACTCCCCAAGGGGATACGCAGTATTTT. This sequence encodes CASSTPQGDTQYF.

This clonotype was found a few times. CDR3 amino acids: CASSAKGKSYEQYF. The CDR3 DNA sequence: TGTGCCAGCAGCGCTAAGGGTAAATCCTACGAGCAGTACTTC. The rearrangement joins TRBV7-2 to TRBJ2-7; D remains ambiguous. Germline V gives CDR1 SGHTA, CDR2 FQGNSA. The germline V and J ends were trimmed by 5 bases and 1 base, with 12 bases remaining between them. CDR3 length equals 14 residues.

This sequence joins TRBV19 and TRBJ2-1, with D hard to call. The CDR3 runs 16 residues. The germline CDR1 and CDR2 sequences are LNHDA and SQIVND (reference sequence). Between the trimmed V and J ends, which lost 1 base and 0 bases, there was a span of 10 bases. The CDR3 sequence is CASSIVGVYSYNEQFF. CDR3 sequence (DNA): TGTGCCAGTAGTATAGTAGGAGTTTACTCCTACAATGAGCAGTTCTTC.